What follows describes a single T cell receptor beta chain. This record belongs to a study of T cell responses to AZD1222 COVID-19 vaccine. V gave up 6 bases and J gave up 5 bases, with 8 bases separating them. The CDR3 extends over 11 amino acids. Germline values: CDR1 DFQATT, CDR2 SNEGSKA (reference sequence). Libraries were prepared by immunoSEQ multiplex PCR; TCRdb keeps only in-frame clonotypes and omits some of them. Of over 150,000 clones listed, roughly 88% were seen once; the top ten hold over 4%. Sequencing was performed on peripheral blood, taken 28 days after the second AZD1222 dose. The TCR sequence derives from an adult who received the AZD1222 COVID-19 vaccine. The rearrangement links TRBV20-1 to TRBJ2-1; no definite D call. CDR3 amino acids: CSAAPHNEQFF. CDR3 nucleotide sequence: TGCAGTGCAGCTCCGCACAATGAGCAGTTCTTC.